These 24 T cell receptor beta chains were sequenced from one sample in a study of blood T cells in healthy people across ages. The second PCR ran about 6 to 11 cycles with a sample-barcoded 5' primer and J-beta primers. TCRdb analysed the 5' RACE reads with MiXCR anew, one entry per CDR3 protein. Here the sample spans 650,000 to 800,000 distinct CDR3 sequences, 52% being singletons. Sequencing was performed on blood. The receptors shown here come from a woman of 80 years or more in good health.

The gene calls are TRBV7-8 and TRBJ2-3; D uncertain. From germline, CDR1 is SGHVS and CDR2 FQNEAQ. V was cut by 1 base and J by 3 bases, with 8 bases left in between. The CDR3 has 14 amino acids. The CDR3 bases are TGTGCCAGCAGCTTAGTGATGTGGACAGATACGCAGTATTTT. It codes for CASSLVMWTDTQYF.

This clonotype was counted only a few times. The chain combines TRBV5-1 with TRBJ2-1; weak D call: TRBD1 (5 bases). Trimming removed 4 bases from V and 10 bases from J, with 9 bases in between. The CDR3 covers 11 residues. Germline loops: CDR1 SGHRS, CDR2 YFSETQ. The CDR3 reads CASSTDREQFF. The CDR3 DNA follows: TGCGCCAGCAGCACCGACAGAGAGCAGTTCTTC.

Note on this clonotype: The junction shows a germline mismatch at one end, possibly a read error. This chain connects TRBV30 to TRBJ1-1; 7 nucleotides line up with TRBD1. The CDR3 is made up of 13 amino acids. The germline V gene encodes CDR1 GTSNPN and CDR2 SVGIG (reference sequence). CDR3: CAWSATGNIEAFF. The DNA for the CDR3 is TGTGCCTGGAGTGCGACAGGGAACATTGAAGCTTTCTTT.

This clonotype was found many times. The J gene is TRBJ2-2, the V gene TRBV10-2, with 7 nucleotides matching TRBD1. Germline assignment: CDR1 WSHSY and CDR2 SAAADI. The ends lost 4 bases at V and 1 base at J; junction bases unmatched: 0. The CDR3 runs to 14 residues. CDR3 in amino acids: CASSGTGNTGELFF. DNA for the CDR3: TGCGCCAGCAGTGGGACAGGGAACACCGGGGAGCTGTTTTTT.

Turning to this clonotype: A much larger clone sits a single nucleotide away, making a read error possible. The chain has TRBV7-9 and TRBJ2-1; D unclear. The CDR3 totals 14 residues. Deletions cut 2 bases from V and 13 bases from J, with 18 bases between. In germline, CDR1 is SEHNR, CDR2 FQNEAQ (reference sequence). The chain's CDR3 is CASSLIQRGETQFF. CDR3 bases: TGTGCCAGCAGCTTAATCCAGCGCGGAGAGACCCAGTTCTTC. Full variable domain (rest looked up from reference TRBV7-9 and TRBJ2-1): DTGVSQNPRHKITKRGQNVTFRCDPISEHNRLYWYRQTLGQGPEFLTYFQNEAQLEKSRLLSDRFSAERPKGSFSTLEIQRTEQGDSAMYLCASSLIQRGETQFFGPGTRLTVL.

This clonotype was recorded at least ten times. In nucleotides, the CDR3 is TGTGCCAGCAGTGTGGGCATTCACTACGAGCAGTACTTC. Its translation: CASSVGIHYEQYF. The chain couples TRBV28 to TRBJ2-7; D is unclear. Germline assignment: CDR1 MDHEN and CDR2 SYDVKM. V was trimmed by 5 bases and J by 3 bases, leaving 11 bases between them. The CDR3 extends over 13 amino acids.

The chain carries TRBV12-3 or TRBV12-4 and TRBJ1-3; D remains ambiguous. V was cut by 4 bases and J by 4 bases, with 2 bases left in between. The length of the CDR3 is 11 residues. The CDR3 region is CASSYGNTIYF. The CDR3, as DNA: TGTGCCAGCAGTTACGGAAACACCATATATTTT.

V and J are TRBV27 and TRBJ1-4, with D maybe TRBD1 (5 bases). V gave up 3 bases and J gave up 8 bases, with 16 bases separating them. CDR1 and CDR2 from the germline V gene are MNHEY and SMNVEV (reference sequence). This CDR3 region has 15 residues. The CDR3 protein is CASSLWSRVGEKLFF. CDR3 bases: TGTGCCAGCAGTTTGTGGAGCAGGGTTGGGGAAAAACTGTTTTTT. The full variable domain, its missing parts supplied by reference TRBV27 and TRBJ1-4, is EAQVTQNPRYLITVTGKKLTVTCSQNMNHEYMSWYRQDPGLGLRQIYYSMNVEVTDKGDVPEGYKVSRKEKRNFPLILESPSPNQTSLYFCASSLWSRVGEKLFFGSGTQLSVL.

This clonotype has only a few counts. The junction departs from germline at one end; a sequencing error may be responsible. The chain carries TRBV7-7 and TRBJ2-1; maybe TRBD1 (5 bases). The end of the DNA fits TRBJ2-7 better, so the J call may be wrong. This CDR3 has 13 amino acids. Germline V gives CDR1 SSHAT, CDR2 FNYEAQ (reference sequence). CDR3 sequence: CASSPDTYNEQYF. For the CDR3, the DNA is TGTGCTAGCAGCCCGGACACTTACAATGAGCAGTACTTC.

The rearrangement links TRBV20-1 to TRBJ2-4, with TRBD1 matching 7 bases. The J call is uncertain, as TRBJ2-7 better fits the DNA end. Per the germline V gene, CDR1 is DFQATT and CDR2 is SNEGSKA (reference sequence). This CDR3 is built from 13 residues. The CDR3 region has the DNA TGCAGTGCCAGACAGGGCCTGGTGGACGAGCAGTACTTC. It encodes CSARQGLVDEQYF.

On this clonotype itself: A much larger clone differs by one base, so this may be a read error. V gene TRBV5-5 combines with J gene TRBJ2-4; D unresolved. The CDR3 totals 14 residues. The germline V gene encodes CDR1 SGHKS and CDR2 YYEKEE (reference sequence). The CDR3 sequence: CVSIPDHVRNIQYF. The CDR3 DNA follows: TGTGTCAGCATCCCGGACCACGTAAGGAACATTCAGTACTTC.

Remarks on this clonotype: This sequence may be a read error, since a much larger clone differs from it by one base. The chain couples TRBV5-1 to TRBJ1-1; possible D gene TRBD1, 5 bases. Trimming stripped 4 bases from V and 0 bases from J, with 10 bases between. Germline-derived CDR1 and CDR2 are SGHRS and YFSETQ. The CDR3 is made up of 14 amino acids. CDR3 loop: CASSVGRVNTEAFF. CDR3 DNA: TGCGCCAGCAGCGTAGGCAGGGTGAACACTGAAGCTTTCTTT.

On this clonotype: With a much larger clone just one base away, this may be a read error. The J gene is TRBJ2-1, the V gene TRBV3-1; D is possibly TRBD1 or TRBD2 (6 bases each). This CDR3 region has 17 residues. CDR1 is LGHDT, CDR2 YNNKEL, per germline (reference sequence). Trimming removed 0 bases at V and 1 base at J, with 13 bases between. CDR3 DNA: TGTGCCAGCAGCCAAGATAGGGGGGTTCAATCCTACAATGAGCAGTTCTTC. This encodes CASSQDRGVQSYNEQFF.

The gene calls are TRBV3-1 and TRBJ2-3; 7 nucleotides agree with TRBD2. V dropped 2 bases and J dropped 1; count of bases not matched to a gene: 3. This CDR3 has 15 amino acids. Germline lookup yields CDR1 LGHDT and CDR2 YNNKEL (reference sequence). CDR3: CASSQRGGGTDTQYF. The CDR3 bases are TGTGCCAGCAGCCAACGCGGGGGTGGCACAGATACGCAGTATTTT.

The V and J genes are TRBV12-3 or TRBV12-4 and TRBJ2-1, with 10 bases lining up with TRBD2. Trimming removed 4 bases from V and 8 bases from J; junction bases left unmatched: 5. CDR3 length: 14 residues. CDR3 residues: CASSSVAGGYEQFF. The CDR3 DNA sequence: TGTGCCAGCAGTTCCGTAGCGGGAGGCTATGAGCAGTTCTTC.

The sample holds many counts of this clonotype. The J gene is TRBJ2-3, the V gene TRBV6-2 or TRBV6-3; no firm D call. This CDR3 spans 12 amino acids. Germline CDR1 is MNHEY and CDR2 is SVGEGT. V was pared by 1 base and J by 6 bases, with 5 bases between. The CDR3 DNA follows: TGTGCCAGCAGTTACTTCCGCGATACGCAGTATTTT. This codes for CASSYFRDTQYF.

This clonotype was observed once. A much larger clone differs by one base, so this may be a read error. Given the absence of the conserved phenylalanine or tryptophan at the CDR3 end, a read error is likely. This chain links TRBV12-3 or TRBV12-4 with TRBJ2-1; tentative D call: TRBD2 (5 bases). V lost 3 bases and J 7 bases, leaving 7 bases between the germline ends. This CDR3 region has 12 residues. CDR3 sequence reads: CASSFWRNEQFS. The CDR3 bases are TGTGCCAGCAGTTTTTGGAGGAATGAGCAGTTCTCC.

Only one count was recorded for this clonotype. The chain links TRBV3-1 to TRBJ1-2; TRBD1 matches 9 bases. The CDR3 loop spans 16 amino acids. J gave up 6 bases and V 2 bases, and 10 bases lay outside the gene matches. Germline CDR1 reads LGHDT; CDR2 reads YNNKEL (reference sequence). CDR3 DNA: TGTGCCAGCAGCCAACTCGGGCCGGGACAGGGAGATGGCTACACCTTC. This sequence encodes CASSQLGPGQGDGYTF. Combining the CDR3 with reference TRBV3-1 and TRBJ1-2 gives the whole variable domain DTAVSQTPKYLVTQMGNDKSIKCEQNLGHDTMYWYKQDSKKFLKIMFSYNNKELIINETVPNRFSPKSPDKAHLNLHINSLELGDSAVYFCASSQLGPGQGDGYTFGSGTRLTVV.

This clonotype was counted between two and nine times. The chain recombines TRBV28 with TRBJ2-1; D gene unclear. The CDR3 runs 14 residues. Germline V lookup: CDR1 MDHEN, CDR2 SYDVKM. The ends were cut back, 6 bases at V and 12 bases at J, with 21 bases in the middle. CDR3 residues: CASSSPPIQPWQFF. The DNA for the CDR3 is TGTGCCAGCAGCTCCCCTCCAATTCAACCGTGGCAGTTCTTC.

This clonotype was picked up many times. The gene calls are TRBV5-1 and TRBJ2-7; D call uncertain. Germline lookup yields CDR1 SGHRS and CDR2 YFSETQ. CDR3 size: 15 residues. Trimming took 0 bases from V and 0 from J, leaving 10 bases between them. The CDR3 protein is CASSLGFAVSYEQYF. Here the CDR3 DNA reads TGCGCCAGCAGCTTGGGGTTTGCCGTCTCCTACGAGCAGTACTTC.

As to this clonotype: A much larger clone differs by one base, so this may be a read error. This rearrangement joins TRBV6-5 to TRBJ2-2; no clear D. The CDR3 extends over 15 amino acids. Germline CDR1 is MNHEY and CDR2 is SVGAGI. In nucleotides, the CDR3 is TGTGCCAGCAGTCACTCATCGGAAGGGACCGGGGAGCTGTTTTTT. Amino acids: CASSHSSEGTGELFF.

CDR3 loop: CASSLGAAKNIQYF. The CDR3 DNA reads as TGTGCCAGCAGTTTAGGAGCAGCCAAAAACATTCAGTACTTC. The V call is TRBV12-3 or TRBV12-4, the J call TRBJ2-4; D is ambiguous. Trimming stripped 1 base from V and 0 bases from J, with 4 bases between. The CDR3 runs 14 residues.

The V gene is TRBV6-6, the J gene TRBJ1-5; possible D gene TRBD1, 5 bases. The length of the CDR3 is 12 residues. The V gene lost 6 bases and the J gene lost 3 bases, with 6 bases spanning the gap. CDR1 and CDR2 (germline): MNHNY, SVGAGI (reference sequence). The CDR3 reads CASSRANQPQHF. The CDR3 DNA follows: TGTGCCAGCAGCAGGGCCAATCAGCCCCAGCATTTT.

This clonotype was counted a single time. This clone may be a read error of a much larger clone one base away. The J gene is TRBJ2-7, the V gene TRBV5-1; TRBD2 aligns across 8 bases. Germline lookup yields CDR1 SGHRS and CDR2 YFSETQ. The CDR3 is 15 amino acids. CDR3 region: CASSFGWTSSHEQYF. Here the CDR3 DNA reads TGCGCCAGCAGCTTTGGCTGGACTAGCTCCCACGAGCAGTACTTC.